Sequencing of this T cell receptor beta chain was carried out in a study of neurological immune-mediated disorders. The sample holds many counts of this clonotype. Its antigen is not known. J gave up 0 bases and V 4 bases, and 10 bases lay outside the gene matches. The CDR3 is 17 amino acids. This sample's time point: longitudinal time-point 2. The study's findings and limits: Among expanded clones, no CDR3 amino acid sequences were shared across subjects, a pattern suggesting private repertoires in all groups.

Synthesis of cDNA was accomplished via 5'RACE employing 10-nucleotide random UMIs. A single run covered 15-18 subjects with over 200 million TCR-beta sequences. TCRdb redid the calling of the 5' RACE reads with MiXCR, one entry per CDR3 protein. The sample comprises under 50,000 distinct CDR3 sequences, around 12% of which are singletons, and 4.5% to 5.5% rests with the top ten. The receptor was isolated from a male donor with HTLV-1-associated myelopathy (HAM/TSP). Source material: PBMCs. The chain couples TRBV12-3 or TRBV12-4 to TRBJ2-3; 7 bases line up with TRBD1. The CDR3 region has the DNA TGTGCCAGCAGTTCCTCAACAGGGGTTACTAGCACAGATACGCAGTATTTT. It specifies CASSSSTGVTSTDTQYF.